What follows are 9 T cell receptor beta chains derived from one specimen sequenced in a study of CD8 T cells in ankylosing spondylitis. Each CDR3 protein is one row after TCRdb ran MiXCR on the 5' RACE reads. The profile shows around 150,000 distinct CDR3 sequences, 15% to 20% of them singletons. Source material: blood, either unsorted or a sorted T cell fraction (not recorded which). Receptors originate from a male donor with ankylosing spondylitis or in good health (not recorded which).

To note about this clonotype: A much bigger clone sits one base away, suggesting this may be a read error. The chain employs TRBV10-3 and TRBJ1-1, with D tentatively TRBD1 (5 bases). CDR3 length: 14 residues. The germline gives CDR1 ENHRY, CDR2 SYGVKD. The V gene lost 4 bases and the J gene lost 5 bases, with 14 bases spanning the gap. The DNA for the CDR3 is TGTGCCATCAGTGCGACAGATGTGGGGACTGAAGCTTTCTTT. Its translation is CAISATDVGTEAFF.

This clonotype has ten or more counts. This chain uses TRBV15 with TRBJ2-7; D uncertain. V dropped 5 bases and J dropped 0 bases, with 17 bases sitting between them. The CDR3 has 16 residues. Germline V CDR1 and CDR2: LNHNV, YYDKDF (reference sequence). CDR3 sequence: CATSGSWDTPSYEQYF. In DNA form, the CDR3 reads TGTGCCACCAGCGGAAGTTGGGATACACCCTCCTACGAGCAGTACTTC.

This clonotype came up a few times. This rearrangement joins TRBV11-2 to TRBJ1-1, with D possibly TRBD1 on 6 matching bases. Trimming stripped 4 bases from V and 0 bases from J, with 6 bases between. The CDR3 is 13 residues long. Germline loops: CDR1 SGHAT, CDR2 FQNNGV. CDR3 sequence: CASSSGVNTEAFF. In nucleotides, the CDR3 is TGTGCCAGCAGCTCAGGGGTGAACACTGAAGCTTTCTTT.

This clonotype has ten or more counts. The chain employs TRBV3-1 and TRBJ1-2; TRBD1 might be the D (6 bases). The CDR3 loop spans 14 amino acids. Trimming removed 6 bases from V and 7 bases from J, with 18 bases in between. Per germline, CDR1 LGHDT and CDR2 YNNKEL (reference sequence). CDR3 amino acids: CASSPGQSPSGYTF. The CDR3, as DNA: TGTGCCAGCAGTCCCGGACAGAGCCCCTCTGGCTACACCTTC.

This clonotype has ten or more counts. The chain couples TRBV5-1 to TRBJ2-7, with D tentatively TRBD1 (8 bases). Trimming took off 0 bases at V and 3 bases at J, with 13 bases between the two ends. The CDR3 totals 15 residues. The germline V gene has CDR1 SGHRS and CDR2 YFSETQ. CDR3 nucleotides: TGCGCCAGCAGCTTGGACAGGGGGACTATCTACGAGCAGTACTTC. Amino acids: CASSLDRGTIYEQYF.

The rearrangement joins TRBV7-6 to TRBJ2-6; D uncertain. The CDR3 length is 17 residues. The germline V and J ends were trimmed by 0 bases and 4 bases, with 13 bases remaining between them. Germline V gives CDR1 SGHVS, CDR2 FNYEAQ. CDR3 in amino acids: CASSLALGKRGANVLTF. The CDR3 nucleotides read TGTGCCAGCAGCTTAGCTCTCGGAAAGAGAGGGGCCAACGTCCTGACTTTC.

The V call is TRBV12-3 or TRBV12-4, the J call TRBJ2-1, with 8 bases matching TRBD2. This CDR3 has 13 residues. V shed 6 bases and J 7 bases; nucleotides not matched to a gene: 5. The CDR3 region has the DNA TGTGCCAGCAGCTGGGCTAGCGGGAATGAGCAGTTCTTC. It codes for CASSWASGNEQFF.

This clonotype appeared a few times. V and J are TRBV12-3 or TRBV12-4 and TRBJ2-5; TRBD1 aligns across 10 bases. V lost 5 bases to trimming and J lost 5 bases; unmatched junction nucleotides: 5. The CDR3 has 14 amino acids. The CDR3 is CASSRQGAAETQYF. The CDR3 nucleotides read TGTGCCAGCAGTAGACAGGGGGCCGCGGAGACCCAGTACTTC.

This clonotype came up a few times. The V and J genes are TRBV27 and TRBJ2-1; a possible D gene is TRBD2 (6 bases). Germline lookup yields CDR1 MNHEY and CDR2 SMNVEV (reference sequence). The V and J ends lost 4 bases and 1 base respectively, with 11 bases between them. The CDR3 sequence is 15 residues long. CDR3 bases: TGTGCCAGCAGTTCCGGGACTGAGTCCTACAATGAGCAGTTCTTC. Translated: CASSSGTESYNEQFF.